A single count supports the clone carrying this T cell receptor beta chain. The germline gene is not matched at one end of the junction; a read error may be the cause. Looked up from germline, CDR1 is KGHSH and CDR2 is LQKENI. The length of the CDR3 is 13 residues. This entry comes from a study of T cell responses to AZD1222 COVID-19 vaccine. Clones were sequenced by immunoSEQ multiplex PCR, and TCRdb holds only the in-frame ones, with some missing. The table shows 90,000 to 150,000 clones, with 70% to 90% occurring only once. The sequence was collected from an adult in good health. The sample was peripheral blood, taken on day 0 of AZD1222 vaccination. The chain carries TRBV18 and TRBJ1-1; D unclear. CDR3 sequence: CASPPLAGNEAFF. The CDR3 DNA reads TGTGCCAGCCCACCACTAGCCGGGAATGAAGCTTTCTTT. Combining the CDR3 with reference TRBV18 and TRBJ1-1 gives the whole variable domain NAGVMQNPRHLVRRRGQEARLRCSPMKGHSHVYWYRQLPEEGLKFMVYLQKENIIDESGMPKERFSAEFPKEGPSILRIQQVVRGDSAAYFCASPPLAGNEAFFGQGTRLTVV.